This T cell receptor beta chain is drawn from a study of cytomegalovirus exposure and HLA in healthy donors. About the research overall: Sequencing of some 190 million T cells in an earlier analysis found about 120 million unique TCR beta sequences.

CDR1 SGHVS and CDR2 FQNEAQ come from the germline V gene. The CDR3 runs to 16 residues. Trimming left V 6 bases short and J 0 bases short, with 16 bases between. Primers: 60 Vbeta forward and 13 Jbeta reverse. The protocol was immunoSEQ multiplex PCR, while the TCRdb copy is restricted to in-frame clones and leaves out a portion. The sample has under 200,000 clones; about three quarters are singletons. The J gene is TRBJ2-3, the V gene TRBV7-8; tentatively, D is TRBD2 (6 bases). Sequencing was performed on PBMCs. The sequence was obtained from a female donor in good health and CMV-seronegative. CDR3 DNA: TGTGCCAGCAGACTGACCCGGGGGAGAAGCACAGATACGCAGTATTTT. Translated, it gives CASRLTRGRSTDTQYF.